The clone carrying this T cell receptor beta chain was counted a few times. No antigen is known for it. This sample includes further DNA sequences coding for the same CDR3. The data are from a study of shared clonotypes between healthy human individuals. Study context: Donor composition was a couple of women and a few men, aged 18 to 49.

Trimming took 2 bases from V and 1 from J, leaving 11 bases between them. This CDR3 comprises 15 residues. CDR1 is KGHSH, CDR2 LQKENI, per germline. This was a deep-level run. The repertoire was sequenced with immunoSEQ multiplex PCR; TCRdb's copy has only in-frame clones and lacks some. Of about 500,000 clones listed, 77% are singletons. Study-wide results and caveats: Sampling included only blood; tissue repertoires likely differ.

The clonotype comes from a woman aged 40 to 50 in good health. Some clones in this sample may be carry-over from other donors' samples. Source material: PBMCs. The chain uses TRBV18 and TRBJ1-1, with TRBD1 as a possible D gene (5 bases). In nucleotides, the CDR3 is TGTGCCAGCTCACCATGGGGCGGTCGGAACACTGAAGCTTTCTTT. It is translated as CASSPWGGRNTEAFF.